This T cell receptor (beta chain) appears in the sequencing data of a study of blood T cell repertoires in COVID-19. Study summary: Sources were T cells, B-cell-depleted T cells, or PBMCs; the material itself was cDNA or gDNA.

The CDR3 covers 14 residues. V lost 1 base to trimming and J lost 7 bases; unmatched junction nucleotides: 7. Looked up from germline, CDR1 is MGHRA and CDR2 is YSYEKL. In the study's own analysis: Researchers report that nucleated cell counts were estimated from reference gene primer amplification. Sequencing was performed with immunoSEQ multiplex PCR; in TCRdb, only in-frame clones are kept and a portion is missing. V and J calls plus clone size are reproduced from that table; the DNA served to infer D and trimming. The sample lists 250,000 to 350,000 clones, 75% to 90% seen once, with roughly 2.3% in the top ten.

The genes are TRBV4-1 and TRBJ2-7, with 7 bases fitting TRBD2. The TCR sequence derives from a man aged 18-30 years with active or convalescent COVID-19. Sequencing was performed on peripheral blood. As DNA, the CDR3 is TGCGCCAGCAGCCAAGTGGCGGGAGTGGGGGAGCAGTACTTC. Residues: CASSQVAGVGEQYF.